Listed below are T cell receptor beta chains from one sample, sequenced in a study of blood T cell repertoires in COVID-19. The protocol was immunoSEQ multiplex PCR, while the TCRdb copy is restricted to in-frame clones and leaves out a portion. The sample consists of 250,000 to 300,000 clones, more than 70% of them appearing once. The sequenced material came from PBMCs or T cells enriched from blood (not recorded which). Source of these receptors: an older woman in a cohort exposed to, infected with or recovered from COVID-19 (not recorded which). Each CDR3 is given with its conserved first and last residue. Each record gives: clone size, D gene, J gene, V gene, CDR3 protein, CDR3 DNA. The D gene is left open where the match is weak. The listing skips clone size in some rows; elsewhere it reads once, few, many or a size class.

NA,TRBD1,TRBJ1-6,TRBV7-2,CASSIAGQGDSPLHF,TGTGCCAGCAGCATCGCAGGACAGGGCGATTCACCCCTCCACTTT
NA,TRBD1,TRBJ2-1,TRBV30,CAWRRLTGDEQFF,TGTGCCTGGAGGCGACTAACAGGGGATGAGCAGTTCTTC
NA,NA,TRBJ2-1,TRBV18,CASSPDTHEQFF,TGTGCCAGCTCACCAGACACCCATGAGCAGTTCTTC
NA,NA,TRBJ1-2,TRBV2,CASIQQEINYGYTF,TGTGCCAGCATTCAACAGGAGATTAACTATGGCTACACCTTC
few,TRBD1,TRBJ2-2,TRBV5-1,CASSLKQGHTGELFF,TGCGCCAGCAGCTTGAAACAGGGGCACACCGGGGAGCTGTTTTTT
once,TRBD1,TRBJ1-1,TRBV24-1,CATSVDRDTEAFF,TGTGCCACCAGTGTCGACAGGGATACTGAAGCTTTCTTT
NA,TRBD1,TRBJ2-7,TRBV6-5,CASSYNTGDYEQYF,TGTGCCAGCAGTTACAATACAGGGGACTACGAGCAGTACTTC
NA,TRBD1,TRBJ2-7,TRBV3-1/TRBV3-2,CASSDGTGRHPSYEQYF,TGTGCCAGCAGTGACGGGACAGGGAGACATCCCTCGTACGAGCAGTACTTC
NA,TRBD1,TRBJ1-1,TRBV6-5,CASSTGTGNTEAFF,TGTGCCAGCAGTACCGGGACAGGGAACACTGAAGCTTTCTTT
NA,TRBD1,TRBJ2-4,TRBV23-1,CASSPTDRGLKNIQYF,TGCGCCAGCTCCCCCACGGACAGGGGGCTTAAAAACATTCAGTACTTC
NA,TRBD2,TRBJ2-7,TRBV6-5,CASRAGVAYEQYF,TGTGCCAGCAGGGCGGGGGTAGCCTACGAGCAGTACTTC
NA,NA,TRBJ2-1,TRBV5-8,CASSLSGVTYNEQFF,TGTGCCAGCTCACTGTCAGGGGTCACCTACAATGAGCAGTTCTTC
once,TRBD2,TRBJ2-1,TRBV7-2,CASSTVSGRAYNEQFF,TGTGCCAGCAGCACCGTTAGCGGGAGGGCCTACAATGAGCAGTTCTTC
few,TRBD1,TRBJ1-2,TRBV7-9,CASRRGSGTGTGYTF,TGTGCCAGCAGGCGAGGCAGCGGGACAGGGACCGGCTACACCTTC
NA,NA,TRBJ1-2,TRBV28,CASSLYTLQVDYGYTF,TGTGCCAGCAGTCTTTACACCCTCCAGGTGGACTATGGCTACACCTTC
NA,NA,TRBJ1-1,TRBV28,CASRRRTEAFF,TGTGCCAGCAGACGCCGGACTGAAGCTTTCTTT
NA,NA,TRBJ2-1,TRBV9,CASSLLGLSYNEQFF,TGTGCCAGCAGCCTACTAGGGCTCTCCTACAATGAGCAGTTCTTC
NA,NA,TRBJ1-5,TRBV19,CASSPTWNQPQHF,TGTGCCAGTAGTCCCACTTGGAATCAGCCCCAGCATTTT
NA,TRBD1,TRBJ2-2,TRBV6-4,CARGDLRLIGQANTGELFF,TGTGCCAGGGGGGACCTAAGGTTAATTGGACAGGCGAACACCGGGGAGCTGTTTTTT
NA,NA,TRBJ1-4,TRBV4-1,CASSQDPDATNEKLFF,TGCGCCAGCAGCCAAGACCCAGATGCAACTAATGAAAAACTGTTTTTT
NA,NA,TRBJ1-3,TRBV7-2,CASSLGQLNSGNTIYF,TGTGCCAGCAGCTTAGGACAGCTGAACTCTGGAAACACCATATATTTT
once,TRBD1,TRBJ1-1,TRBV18,CASSRDRVGTEAFF,TGTGCCAGCTCACGGGACAGGGTGGGCACTGAAGCTTTCTTT
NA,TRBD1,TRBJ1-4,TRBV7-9,CASSSGDRRNEKLFF,TGTGCCAGCAGCTCAGGGGACAGAAGGAATGAAAAACTGTTTTTT